The rows below give T cell receptor beta chains drawn from one sample of a study of T-cell memory formation after mild COVID-19. One entry per CDR3 protein, called by TCRdb with MiXCR from the 5' RACE reads. Among approximately 350,000 distinct CDR3 sequences listed, approximately 14% were seen once. Sequencing was performed on PBMCs or a T cell subset sorted from them (not recorded which). The receptors originated from a man between 18 and 35 years old who had mild COVID-19 (a few samples of this study predate the infection). Cell type and time point are not known. Each CDR3 is given with its conserved first and last residue. Fields, in order: D gene, J gene, V gene, clone size, CDR3 DNA, CDR3 protein. A D gene is named only where the DNA matches it firmly. Clone size, where shown, is once, few, many, or a class for clones that have expanded.

. TRBJ2-2 TRBV2 . TGTGCCAGAGAGGGGGTTTCGGGGACGAACACCGGGGAGCTGTTTTTT CAREGVSGTNTGELFF
TRBD2 TRBJ2-3 TRBV4-3 many TGCGCCAGCAGCCAAGGTGGCACTAGCGGGGTTAGCACAGATACGCAGTATTTT CASSQGGTSGVSTDTQYF
. TRBJ2-7 TRBV11-2 many TGTGCCAGCAGACATCTCCGGGACAAAAGAAGGTCCTACGAGCAGTACTTC CASRHLRDKRRSYEQYF
. TRBJ1-1 TRBV7-9 . TGTGCCATACAGGGTGGGGACACTGAAGCTTTCTTT CAIQGGDTEAFF
TRBD1 TRBJ1-2 TRBV15 . TGTGCCACCAGCTCCAGATACGGACAGGGACATGGCTACACCTTC CATSSRYGQGHGYTF
. TRBJ1-1 TRBV12-3/TRBV12-4 . TGTGCCAGCAGTTCTCGGATTTCCACTGAAGCTTTCTTT CASSSRISTEAFF
TRBD1 TRBJ1-5 TRBV7-2 many TGTGCCAGCAGCGGACAGGGTAGCCAGCCCCAGCATTTT CASSGQGSQPQHF
. TRBJ2-1 TRBV6-1 few TGTGCCAGCAGTGAAGCGGCTAGCGAATATAATGAGCAGTTCTTC CASSEAASEYNEQFF
. TRBJ2-7 TRBV2 . TGTGCCAGCAGAAAACGGGACTCTTCCTACGAGCAGTACTTC CASRKRDSSYEQYF
TRBD1 TRBJ2-7 TRBV7-2 . TGTGCCAGCAGCTTGATTTACAGGGGGAGTTACGAGCAGTACTTC CASSLIYRGSYEQYF
TRBD2 TRBJ2-1 TRBV27 . TGTGCCAGCAGTCCGCAATTCGGTAGCGGGGGACGAATTCACCACAATGAGCAGTTCTTC CASSPQFGSGGRIHHNEQFF
. TRBJ2-1 TRBV18 few TGTGCCAGCTCAGAATACAGTTCACTCTCCTACAATGAGCAGTTCTTC CASSEYSSLSYNEQFF
. TRBJ2-7 TRBV12-3/TRBV12-4 . TGTGCCAGCAGAGGGACCGGGACGGTGACCTACGAGCAGTACTTC CASRGTGTVTYEQYF
TRBD1 TRBJ1-2 TRBV5-6 few TGTGCCAGCAGCCTTATGGGACAGCCTATGAGCTACACCTTC CASSLMGQPMSYTF
TRBD1 TRBJ2-6 TRBV5-6 . TGTGCCAGCAGCTTTCAGGGGGCACCCAACGTCCTGACTTTC CASSFQGAPNVLTF
TRBD1 TRBJ1-1 TRBV29-1 few TGCAGCGTCGTCTTACAGGGGGCAGTCACTGAAGCTTTCTTT CSVVLQGAVTEAFF
. TRBJ2-1 TRBV7-9 few TGTGCCAGCAGCCCGCGCGGACAGTACAATGAGCAGTTCTTC CASSPRGQYNEQFF
. TRBJ2-1 TRBV11-2 few TGTGCCAGCAGCAAAACCAATGAGCAGTTCTTC CASSKTNEQFF
. TRBJ1-5 TRBV7-9 many TGTGCCAGCAGCTCAACTAGGGGCAATCAGCCCCAGCATTTT CASSSTRGNQPQHF
TRBD2 TRBJ2-2 TRBV3-1 . TGTGCCAGCAGCCGAGGACTAGCGGGGGCCGCGAACACCGGGGAGCTGTTTTTT CASSRGLAGAANTGELFF
. TRBJ1-1 TRBV12-3/TRBV12-4 few TGTGCCAGCACCGACAGGTCCTGGAACACTGAAGCTTTCTTT CASTDRSWNTEAFF